These 29 T cell receptor beta chains were sequenced from one sample in a study of beta chain features in type 1 diabetes (dated by TCRdb to the late 2010s). The full study reports these points: Type 1 diabetes patients showed a moderate but significant shortening of TCRB CDR3 length in all four CD4+ subsets.

Library method: the immunoSEQ multiplex PCR assay. The entire isolated RNA was reverse transcribed using the High Capacity cDNA Reverse Transcription Kit, and thus expressed TCRB transcripts were sequenced. This is the immuneACCESS table as TCRdb keeps it, with only in-frame sequences that have V and J called. A part of the clones is gone; compared with another copy, unresolved V genes explain less than half, and the rest is unexplained. This sample lists 300,000 to 450,000 clones; over 8.5% were detected once. The top ten hold about 0.6% of the sample. These receptors have no identified antigens. Sequencing was performed on central memory CD4+ T cells from blood. These receptors originate from a man aged 25 to 40 with type 1 diabetes.

This clone turned up a few times. This rearrangement joins TRBV7-9 to TRBJ2-2, with 9 bases that match TRBD1. Looked up from germline, CDR1 is SEHNR and CDR2 is FQNEAQ (reference sequence). This CDR3 contains 16 residues. V lost 8 bases and J lost 7; bases outside the gene matches: 14. DNA for the CDR3: TGTGCCAGCGGCATTATAGGACAGGGGAGTGGCGGGGAGCTGTTTTTT. Translating gives CASGIIGQGSGGELFF.

This clone showed up just a few times. V is TRBV4-3 and J is TRBJ2-3; 7 bases line up with TRBD1. V lost 5 bases and J lost 0; bases outside the gene matches: 5. Per the germline V gene, CDR1 is LGHNA and CDR2 is YSLEER. The CDR3 is 15 amino acids. Here the CDR3 reads CASSSGQLSTDTQYF. The DNA of the CDR3 is TGCGCCAGCAGCTCGGGACAGCTTAGCACAGATACGCAGTATTTT.

This sequence joins TRBV5-6 and TRBJ1-4; tentative D call: TRBD1 (6 bases). Per the germline V gene, CDR1 is SGHDT and CDR2 is YYEEEE. This CDR3 is 14 amino acids long. The V end lost 3 bases, the J end lost 5 bases, and 11 bases lay between the germline ends. The CDR3 region is CASSSDRRNEKLFF. The CDR3 DNA reads TGTGCCAGCAGCTCGGACAGACGGAATGAAAAACTGTTTTTT.

The chain joins TRBV4-2 to TRBJ2-2; 9 positions agree with TRBD2. This CDR3 has 15 residues. The V gene end was trimmed by 4 bases and the J gene end by 3 bases; junction bases not matched to a gene: 3. Looked up from germline, CDR1 is LGHNA and CDR2 is YNFKEQ. The CDR3 region has the DNA TGTGCCAGCAGCCTGAGACTAGCGGACACCGGGGAGCTGTTTTTT. This encodes CASSLRLADTGELFF.

V is TRBV4-1 and J is TRBJ2-1; D is undetermined. The CDR3 runs 15 residues. The V end lost 0 bases, the J end lost 4 bases, and 10 bases lay between the germline ends. Germline loops: CDR1 MGHRA, CDR2 YSYEKL. The chain's CDR3 is CASSQDWQPYNEQFF. The CDR3 DNA follows: TGCGCCAGCAGCCAAGACTGGCAGCCATACAATGAGCAGTTCTTC.

This clone appeared many times. The chain carries TRBV10-3 and TRBJ1-2; 8 bases fit TRBD1. With 6 bases clipped from V and 6 bases from J, the junction kept 12 bases outside the gene matches. Germline CDR1 ENHRY, CDR2 SYGVKD. This CDR3 comprises 15 residues. DNA for the CDR3: TGTGCCATCAGCGCGGGACCCGGGACAGGAAATGGCTACACCTTC. This gives the protein CAISAGPGTGNGYTF.

J is TRBJ1-3 and V is TRBV28, with unresolved D. V lost 5 bases and J 5 bases, leaving 10 bases between the germline ends. This CDR3 comprises 13 residues. CDR1 is MDHEN, CDR2 SYDVKM, per germline. CDR3 in DNA: TGTGCCAGCAGTCGAGGTGGGAGAAACACCATATATTTT. It encodes CASSRGGRNTIYF.

This clone appeared a few times. The CDR3 loop is CASSLTGGDYGYTF. The CDR3 nucleotides read TGTGCCAGCAGTTTAACAGGGGGTGACTATGGCTACACCTTC. J is TRBJ1-2 and V is TRBV27; TRBD1 matches at 8 bases. Germline lookup yields CDR1 MNHEY and CDR2 SMNVEV (reference sequence). The trim removed 2 bases at V and 3 bases at J, leaving 2 bases unmatched. The CDR3 loop spans 14 amino acids.

This clone has a handful of counts. This chain connects TRBV12-5 to TRBJ2-3; a possible D gene is TRBD1 (6 bases). V shed 1 base and J shed 6 bases, with 8 bases lying between them. The CDR3 contains 13 residues. From germline, CDR1 is LGHNT and CDR2 FRNRAP. For the CDR3, the DNA is TGTGCTAGTGGTTTGGATCAGGGGGATACGCAGTATTTT. Translation: CASGLDQGDTQYF.

This clone appeared a few times. V usage is TRBV11-2 and J usage is TRBJ2-2, with D possibly TRBD1 on 6 matching bases. This CDR3 has 13 residues. Between the trimmed V and J ends, which lost 6 bases and 8 bases, there was a span of 13 bases. Germline V gives CDR1 SGHAT, CDR2 FQNNGV. This chain's CDR3 is CASRSTGTGELFF. The CDR3 bases are TGTGCCAGCAGATCCACAGGGACGGGGGAGCTGTTTTTT.

This chain connects TRBV30 to TRBJ1-2, with D hard to call. V lost 8 bases and J lost 2, with 12 bases in between. There are 12 residues in the CDR3. The V gene's germline CDR1 is GTSNPN and CDR2 SVGIG (reference sequence). The CDR3 is CARTIGNYGYTF. In DNA, the CDR3 is TGTGCCCGGACCATCGGGAACTATGGCTACACCTTC.

The rearrangement uses TRBV7-9 and TRBJ2-3; unclear D gene. Germline V gene sequence: CDR1 SEHNR, CDR2 FQNEAQ (reference sequence). V dropped 1 base and J dropped 2 bases, with 7 bases sitting between them. The CDR3 length is 14 residues. CDR3 sequence reads: CASSLGGYTDTQYF. As DNA, the CDR3 is TGTGCCAGCAGCTTAGGGGGATACACAGATACGCAGTATTTT.

This clone appeared a few times. V is TRBV28 and J is TRBJ2-7; D gene ambiguous. This CDR3 spans 13 amino acids. With 2 bases removed from V and 3 bases from J, the gap between germline ends came to 8 bases. Per germline, CDR1 MDHEN and CDR2 SYDVKM. In DNA, the CDR3 is TGTGCCAGCAGTTTACGGCAGTTCTACGAGCAGTACTTC. This gives the protein CASSLRQFYEQYF.

The rearrangement links TRBV6-5 to TRBJ2-2; no clear D. Germline V gene data show CDR1 as MNHEY and CDR2 as SVGAGI. V shed 5 bases and J shed 6 bases, with 10 bases lying between them. The CDR3 loop spans 13 amino acids. CDR3 DNA sequence: TGTGCCAGCAGTAGACTCGCGTCCGGGGAGCTGTTTTTT. Translating it yields CASSRLASGELFF.

This clone was recorded a few times. The chain employs TRBV28 and TRBJ2-3, with TRBD1 matching 9 bases. J was trimmed by 4 bases and V by 5 bases; bases with no gene match: 10. CDR3 length: 16 amino acids. The germline CDR1 and CDR2 sequences are MDHEN and SYDVKM. The DNA for the CDR3 is TGTGCCAGCAGTGGACCGGGACAGGGAGTGGCAGATACGCAGTATTTT. Protein: CASSGPGQGVADTQYF. Filled out from reference TRBV28 and TRBJ2-3, the complete variable domain reads DVKVTQSSRYLVKRTGEKVFLECVQDMDHENMFWYRQDPGLGLRLIYFSYDVKMKEKGDIPEGYSVSREKKERFSLILESASTNQTSMYLCASSGPGQGVADTQYFGPGTRLTVL.

This chain connects TRBV7-2 to TRBJ2-7; TRBD2 aligns across 7 bases. This CDR3 comprises 16 residues. CDR1 and CDR2 from the germline V gene are SGHTA and FQGNSA. J was trimmed by 1 base and V by 3 bases; bases with no gene match: 9. DNA for the CDR3: TGTGCCAGCAGCTTTGCCCAGACTAGCCTTTCCTACGAGCAGTACTTC. Translation: CASSFAQTSLSYEQYF.

The chain joins TRBV2 to TRBJ1-1; D not certain. V lost 4 bases to trimming and J lost 1 base, with 7 bases between them. Looked up from germline, CDR1 is SNHLY and CDR2 is FYNNEI. CDR3 length: 13 amino acids. CDR3 protein: CASSAEGNTEAFF. The CDR3 DNA is TGTGCCAGCAGTGCCGAGGGGAACACTGAAGCTTTCTTT.

This clone was counted between two and nine times. This chain connects TRBV7-2 to TRBJ1-2; unclear D gene. V was shortened by 1 base and J by 1 base, with 7 bases between the two germline ends. There are 14 residues in the CDR3. CDR1 is SGHTA and CDR2 is FQGNSA in the germline V gene. CDR3 protein: CASSLGGNNYGYTF. In nucleotides, the CDR3 is TGTGCCAGCAGCTTAGGCGGGAATAACTATGGCTACACCTTC.

V usage is TRBV5-6 and J usage is TRBJ1-4; D is possibly TRBD1 (5 bases). The CDR3 spans 14 residues. With 0 bases removed from V and 3 bases from J, the gap between germline ends came to 6 bases. Germline V lookup: CDR1 SGHDT, CDR2 YYEEEE. The chain's CDR3 is CASSLGQPNEKLFF. The CDR3 DNA reads as TGTGCCAGCAGCTTGGGACAGCCTAATGAAAAACTGTTTTTT. Drawing the rest from reference TRBV5-6 and TRBJ1-4, the complete variable domain is DAGVTQSPTHLIKTRGQQVTLRCSPKSGHDTVSWYQQALGQGPQFIFQYYEEEERQRGNFPDRFSGHQFPNYSSELNVNALLLGDSALYLCASSLGQPNEKLFFGSGTQLSVL.

As for this clone: Other DNA sequences in the sample encode the same CDR3. The V gene is TRBV5-1, the J gene TRBJ2-5; D is undetermined. Germline V CDR1 and CDR2: SGHRS, YFSETQ. Trimming took 0 bases from V and 1 from J, leaving 7 bases between them. The CDR3 runs 14 residues. In DNA, the CDR3 is TGCGCCAGCAGCTTGGATCCGGGCCAAGAGACCCAGTACTTC. Translating gives CASSLDPGQETQYF.

The V and J genes are TRBV18 and TRBJ1-4; no reliable D call. The CDR3 covers 14 residues. Trimming left V 0 bases short and J 8 bases short, with 10 bases between. In germline, CDR1 is KGHSH, CDR2 LQKENI. DNA of the CDR3: TGTGCCAGCTCACCACCGGTGGCCCCCGAAAAACTGTTTTTT. Amino acid sequence: CASSPPVAPEKLFF.

This clone was seen many times. V gene TRBV10-3 combines with J gene TRBJ1-2; 7 bases fit TRBD1. J was trimmed by 4 bases and V by 6 bases; bases with no gene match: 8. Germline CDR1 reads ENHRY; CDR2 reads SYGVKD. CDR3 length: 14 residues. This CDR3 is CAIRAWDSSYGYTF. As DNA, the CDR3 is TGTGCCATCAGAGCCTGGGACAGCTCCTATGGCTACACCTTC.

This chain connects TRBV18 to TRBJ2-7; possible D gene TRBD2, 5 bases. V lost 2 bases and J 3 bases, leaving 14 bases between the germline ends. Germline CDR1 reads KGHSH; CDR2 reads LQKENI. The CDR3 totals 15 residues. This CDR3 is CASSPYPGRDYEQYF. CDR3 DNA: TGTGCCAGCTCACCATACCCGGGCCGGGACTACGAGCAGTACTTC.

Many counts were recorded for this clone. This chain joins TRBV18 and TRBJ2-1; the D is unclear. V lost 5 bases and J lost 4, with 9 bases in between. The CDR3 is made up of 13 amino acids. Germline V lookup: CDR1 KGHSH, CDR2 LQKENI. The CDR3 DNA is TGTGCCAGCTCAACCCATTCTTACAATGAGCAGTTCTTC. It yields the protein CASSTHSYNEQFF.

This clone was picked up one time. V usage is TRBV7-9 and J usage is TRBJ1-2; D is perhaps TRBD1 (6 bases). The V gene's germline CDR1 is SEHNR and CDR2 FQNEAQ (reference sequence). The V end was cut by 5 bases, the J end by 3 bases, with 16 bases between. This CDR3 contains 15 residues. CDR3 amino acids: CASSLTGRGDYGYTF. In DNA, the CDR3 is TGTGCCAGCAGCCTTACGGGCAGGGGTGACTATGGCTACACCTTC. Together with reference TRBV7-9 and TRBJ1-2, the CDR3 gives the full variable domain: DTGVSQNPRHKITKRGQNVTFRCDPISEHNRLYWYRQTLGQGPEFLTYFQNEAQLEKSRLLSDRFSAERPKGSFSTLEIQRTEQGDSAMYLCASSLTGRGDYGYTFGSGTRLTVV.

The chain joins TRBV5-1 to TRBJ2-2; TRBD1 matches at 7 bases. Germline CDR1 SGHRS, CDR2 YFSETQ. The CDR3 spans 16 residues. V lost 3 bases to trimming and J lost 1 base; unmatched junction nucleotides: 6. CDR3 amino acids: CASSSQTGMNTGELFF. CDR3 nucleotide sequence: TGCGCCAGCAGCTCGCAGACAGGGATGAACACCGGGGAGCTGTTTTTT.

This clone was seen only a few times. CDR3 region: CASSFAHAGEQYF. The DNA for the CDR3 is TGTGCCAGCAGCTTTGCTCATGCGGGGGAGCAGTACTTC. The rearrangement uses TRBV7-8 and TRBJ2-7; D is perhaps TRBD2 (6 bases). Germline V gene lookup returns CDR1 SGHVS and CDR2 FQNEAQ. The CDR3 totals 13 residues. The V end was cut by 3 bases, the J end by 7 bases, with 13 bases between.

Turning to this clone: In the same sample, other DNA sequences code for this CDR3. The chain employs TRBV28 and TRBJ2-3, with 7 bases that match TRBD2. The CDR3 sequence is 13 residues long. CDR1 and CDR2 (germline): MDHEN, SYDVKM. Unmatched junction bases numbered 4, after V lost 4 bases and J lost 6 bases. The CDR3: CASSSGGTDTQYF. Written as DNA, the CDR3 is TGTGCCAGCAGTTCCGGGGGGACGGATACGCAGTATTTT.

This clone was counted between two and nine times. J is TRBJ2-7 and V is TRBV4-1; D uncertain. This CDR3 comprises 15 residues. Between the trimmed V and J ends, which lost 4 bases and 4 bases, there was a span of 17 bases. CDR1 MGHRA and CDR2 YSYEKL come from the germline V gene. The CDR3 coding sequence is TGCGCCAGCAGCCCCATGTCAACACTCAATTACGAGCAGTACTTC. It encodes CASSPMSTLNYEQYF.